This record looks at one T cell receptor (beta chain) sequence and its context. Its antigen remains unidentified. These data belong to a study of Tregs in tolerant kidney transplant recipients. Study-wide points: This study did not directly address biological reproducibility.

Libraries were prepared by immunoSEQ multiplex PCR; TCRdb keeps only in-frame clonotypes and omits some of them. The sample shows approximately 45,000 clones, about 95% of them seen only once. Material for sequencing was Tregs from blood cultured with allogeneic cells. The origin of this receptor is a human donor in good health.

The CDR3 here is CASSSSPGANVLTF. In DNA, the CDR3 is TGTGCCAGCAGTTCCTCACCTGGGGCCAACGTCCTGACTTTC. The chain combines TRBV27 with TRBJ2-6; no clear D. The CDR3 is 14 amino acids. Between the trimmed V and J ends, which lost 4 bases and 2 bases, there was a span of 6 bases. CDR1 and CDR2 (germline): MNHEY, SMNVEV (reference sequence).